This T cell receptor (beta chain) was retrieved from a study of follicular helper T cells after annual influenza vaccination. This sample's time point: 2015-2016 season, pre-vaccination. TCRdb's copy holds only in-frame clones and misses some; the assay was immunoSEQ multiplex PCR. The sample shows thousands of clones, around 86% of them seen only once. The sequence was collected from an adult who received the influenza vaccine. Here the sequenced sample was CXCR5- memory CD4+ T cells sorted from blood, taken on the day of influenza vaccination.

CDR3 protein: CASSIGTAHGTQYF. In DNA form, the CDR3 reads TGTGCCAGTAGTATAGGGACAGCCCACGGGACCCAGTACTTC. The rearrangement joins TRBV19 to TRBJ2-5; maybe TRBD1 (6 bases). CDR3 length: 14 residues. V was clipped by 1 base and J by 7 bases, with 13 bases between them. Germline CDR1 is LNHDA and CDR2 is SQIVND (reference sequence).